This T cell receptor (beta chain) appears in the sequencing data of a study of beta chain features in type 1 diabetes. The sequenced template was cDNA made from the entire isolated RNA. Average read counts of stem cell-like memory T cell samples were about 980,000. The assay was immunoSEQ multiplex PCR, and TCRdb's table has in-frame clones only and misses some. This sample has approximately 15,000 clones, with about 72% found just once. This clone has only a few counts. Its cognate antigen is unknown. Germline CDR1 is LGHNA and CDR2 is YSLEER. V shed 4 bases and J 6 bases; nucleotides not matched to a gene: 14. This CDR3 comprises 17 residues. Whole-study results and caveats: In every one of the four CD4+ subsets, TCRB CDR3s were moderately but significantly shorter in Type 1 diabetes patients. For patients, the naive, central memory and Treg TCRB repertoires appeared more alike than for healthy donors. Patients with type 1 diabetes showed fewer VDJ junction insertions and more deletions.

V gene TRBV4-3 combines with J gene TRBJ2-1, with 8 bases fitting TRBD2. The sequence came from a woman aged 18-35 years with type 1 diabetes. Sequencing used stem cell memory CD4+ T cells from blood. The CDR3 loop is CASSPTHPRTSLNEQFF. For the CDR3, the DNA is TGCGCCAGCAGCCCCACCCATCCCCGGACTAGCCTCAATGAGCAGTTCTTC.